These 9 T cell receptor beta chains came from one sample sequenced in a study of early T cells in non-severe SARS-CoV-2 infection. MiXCR, run by TCRdb on the 5' RACE reads, gives a single entry per CDR3 protein. The data contain around 86,000 distinct CDR3 sequences, 14% to 15% of them singletons. The sample taken for sequencing was whole blood. The receptors come from an adult who was a healthcare worker with PCR-confirmed SARS-CoV-2 infection or an uninfected control (not recorded which).

This clonotype was found a few times. The chain uses TRBV2 and TRBJ2-3, with D maybe TRBD1 (6 bases). Deletions cut 8 bases from V and 2 bases from J, with 14 bases between. Germline V lookup: CDR1 SNHLY, CDR2 FYNNEI. CDR3 length: 14 amino acids. The DNA of the CDR3 is TGTGCCAGCGTGGGGGACACGGACACAGATACGCAGTATTTT. It encodes CASVGDTDTDTQYF.

The rearrangement uses TRBV6-5 and TRBJ1-1; the match to TRBD1 covers 7 bases. This CDR3 spans 15 amino acids. J gave up 5 bases and V 0 bases, and 6 bases lay outside the gene matches. Germline V gene lookup returns CDR1 MNHEY and CDR2 SVGAGI. The CDR3 coding sequence is TGTGCCAGCAGTTACTCCAGGGGGGGGATAACTGAAGCTTTCTTT. This codes for CASSYSRGGITEAFF.

This clonotype was seen repeatedly, ten times or more. The genes are TRBV11-2 and TRBJ2-2; D uncertain. The V gene's germline CDR1 is SGHAT and CDR2 FQNNGV. This CDR3 region has 16 residues. Trimming stripped 5 bases from V and 4 bases from J, with 17 bases between. Here the CDR3 reads CASSARPLASTGELFF. The DNA of the CDR3 is TGTGCCAGCAGCGCAAGGCCCCTGGCGAGCACCGGGGAGCTGTTTTTT.

This rearrangement joins TRBV6-1 to TRBJ1-5; D gene ambiguous. This CDR3 is built from 12 residues. The germline gives CDR1 MNHNS, CDR2 SASEGT. The V end lost 4 bases, the J end lost 6 bases, and 7 bases lay between the germline ends. Here the CDR3 DNA reads TGTGCCAGCAGTGTAACAGCTCAGCCCCAGCATTTT. This codes for CASSVTAQPQHF.

This clonotype appeared a few times. The V and J genes are TRBV25-1 and TRBJ2-1, with 11 bases that match TRBD2. The CDR3 is 17 residues long. Germline lookup yields CDR1 MGHDK and CDR2 SYGVNS. The trim removed 6 bases at V and 1 base at J, leaving 8 bases unmatched. The CDR3 loop reads CASSGLAGGLSYNEQFF. CDR3 coding DNA: TGTGCCAGCAGCGGCCTAGCGGGGGGCCTATCCTACAATGAGCAGTTCTTC.

This clonotype came up a few times. This rearrangement joins TRBV9 to TRBJ1-1; D not resolved. CDR3 length: 16 amino acids. Germline V CDR1 and CDR2: SGDLS, YYNGEE. Trimming stripped 0 bases from V and 0 bases from J, with 12 bases between. CDR3 loop: CASSVGWEPMNTEAFF. As DNA, the CDR3 is TGTGCCAGCAGCGTAGGATGGGAGCCCATGAACACTGAAGCTTTCTTT. The full variable domain, rest sourced from reference TRBV9 and TRBJ1-1, is DSGVTQTPKHLITATGQRVTLRCSPRSGDLSVYWYQQSLDQGLQFLIQYYNGEERAKGNILERFSAQQFPDLHSELNLSSLELGDSALYFCASSVGWEPMNTEAFFGQGTRLTVV.

The V and J genes are TRBV30 and TRBJ2-1; D uncertain. Germline-derived CDR1 and CDR2 are GTSNPN and SVGIG (reference sequence). CDR3 length: 12 amino acids. V was pared by 0 bases and J by 6 bases, with 6 bases between. The DNA of the CDR3 is TGTGCCTGGAGTGTACAGACCAATGAGCAGTTCTTC. Translated: CAWSVQTNEQFF.

This clonotype was detected ten times or more. V usage is TRBV7-6 and J usage is TRBJ1-3; a possible D gene is TRBD1 (6 bases). The CDR3 covers 17 residues. Germline CDR1 is SGHVS and CDR2 is FNYEAQ. V was trimmed by 4 bases and J by 0 bases, leaving 16 bases between them. In DNA, the CDR3 is TGTGCCAGCAGCTCGTGGACAGCCCCGAGCTCTGGAAACACCATATATTTT. Its protein is CASSSWTAPSSGNTIYF. The full variable domain, rest sourced from reference TRBV7-6 and TRBJ1-3, is GAGVSQSPRYKVTKRGQDVALRCDPISGHVSLYWYRQALGQGPEFLTYFNYEAQQDKSGLPNDRFSAERPEGSISTLTIQRTEQRDSAMYRCASSSWTAPSSGNTIYFGEGSWLTVV.

This clonotype was observed many times. The chain joins TRBV7-9 to TRBJ2-2; D is possibly TRBD2 (6 bases). The V end lost 10 bases, the J end lost 4 bases, and 16 bases lay between the germline ends. Germline CDR1 and CDR2: SEHNR and FQNEAQ (reference sequence). This CDR3 contains 14 residues. The CDR3 coding sequence is TGTGCCACCCCCGCCGGGGGTATCACCGGGGAGCTGTTTTTT. Translation gives CATPAGGITGELFF.